This T cell receptor beta chain was sequenced during a study of shared T cell receptors in the human thymus. Germline V CDR1 and CDR2: SGDLS, YYNGEE. Unmatched junction bases numbered 5, after V lost 4 bases and J lost 7 bases. This CDR3 region has 14 residues. The protocol was immunoSEQ multiplex PCR, while the TCRdb copy is restricted to in-frame clones and leaves out a portion. The table records some 640,000 clones, about 90% of them present only once. The sample also formed part of further work on human thymus T cells. Per that study: Infants, healthy and Finnish, who were having corrective surgery for congenital heart defects served as donors. In corrective heart surgery, resections were taken, and these provided the thymus tissue. Repertoires from thymus and blood appeared to show biased V and J gene usage. As related research reported, thymic repertoires overlapped highly among unrelated individuals.

The sequence came from a boy in the first two years of life with a congenital heart defect. The V and J genes are TRBV9 and TRBJ2-2; TRBD1 matches 9 bases. The sample taken for sequencing was thymocytes. CDR3 protein: CASSPGQGNGELFF. CDR3 DNA: TGTGCCAGCAGCCCCGGACAGGGGAACGGGGAGCTGTTTTTT.